This TCR beta chain came from a study of control samples from healthy donors and cancer patients. Sequencing was performed with immunoSEQ multiplex PCR; in TCRdb, only in-frame clones are kept and a portion is missing. This repertoire shows 90,000 to 100,000 clones, approximately 90% found once; its top ten account for less than 4.5%. Sequences were obtained from blood. The sequence was obtained from a woman aged 18-29 years in good health.

The CDR3 reads CAITGGAEGPQYF. CDR3 DNA sequence: TGTGCCATCACTGGGGGGGCGGAGGGTCCGCAGTACTTC. The chain carries TRBV10-3 and TRBJ2-5, with a possible D match to TRBD2 (7 bases). CDR1 and CDR2 (germline): ENHRY, SYGVKD. The V end lost 7 bases, the J end lost 11 bases, and 20 bases lay between the germline ends. There are 13 residues in the CDR3.